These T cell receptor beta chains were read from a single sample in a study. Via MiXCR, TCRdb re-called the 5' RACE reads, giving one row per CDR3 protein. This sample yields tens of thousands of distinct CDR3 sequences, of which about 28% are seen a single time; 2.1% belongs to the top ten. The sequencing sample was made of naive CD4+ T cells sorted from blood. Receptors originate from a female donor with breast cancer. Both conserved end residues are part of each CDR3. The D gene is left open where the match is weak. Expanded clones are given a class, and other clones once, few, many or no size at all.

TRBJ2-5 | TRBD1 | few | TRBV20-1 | TGCAGTGCTAGAGGGGACAGTCCGCAAGAGACCCAGTGCTTC | CSARGDSPQETQCF
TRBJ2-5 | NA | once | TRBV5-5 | TGTGCCAGCAGCTTCAGGGCCCAAGAGACCCAGTACTTC | CASSFRAQETQYF
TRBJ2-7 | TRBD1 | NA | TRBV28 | TGTGCCAACAGTTTCTCGGCAAAAACCGGGACAGGGGCCTACGAGCAGTACTTC | CANSFSAKTGTGAYEQYF
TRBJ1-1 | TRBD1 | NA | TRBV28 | TGTGCCAGCAGTTCCGATGGACAGGGGGGTGAAGCTTTCTTT | CASSSDGQGGEAFF
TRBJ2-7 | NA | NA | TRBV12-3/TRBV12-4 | TGTGCCAGCAGTCTACTCTACACGGGCCCCGGGGGCGAGCAGTACTTC | CASSLLYTGPGGEQYF
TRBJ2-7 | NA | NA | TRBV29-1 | TGCAGCGTTGGGGAGGGACAGGCCTCCGAGCAGTACTTC | CSVGEGQASEQYF
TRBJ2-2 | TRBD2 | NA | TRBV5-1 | TGCGCCAGTCAGCTGGCGGGAGGTCTAGGAACCGGGGAGCTGTTTTTT | CASQLAGGLGTGELFF
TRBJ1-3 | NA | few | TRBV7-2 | TGTGCCAGCAGCCTTGTAGTGGCTGGAAACACCATATATTTT | CASSLVVAGNTIYF
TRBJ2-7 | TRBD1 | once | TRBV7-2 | TGTGCCAGCAGCTTAGCAGGGACAGGGCCGTACGAGCAGTACTTC | CASSLAGTGPYEQYF
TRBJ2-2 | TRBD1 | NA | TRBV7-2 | TGTGCCAGCAGCCACGGGACAGGGGGCATGACCGGGGAGCTGTTTTTT | CASSHGTGGMTGELFF
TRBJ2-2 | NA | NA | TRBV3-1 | TGTGCCAGCAGCCATGCTCAAGTCACCGGGGAGCTGTTTTTT | CASSHAQVTGELFF
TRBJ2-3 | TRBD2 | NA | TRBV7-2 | TGTGCCAGCAGCTTAGGGGGCCGGGAGGCAGATACGCAGTATTTT | CASSLGGREADTQYF
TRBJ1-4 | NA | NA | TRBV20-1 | TGCAGTGCTAGAGAACGCCGCGGAGCCCAAGGAAGGGAAAAACTGTTTTTT | CSARERRGAQGREKLFF
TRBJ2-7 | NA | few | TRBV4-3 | TGCGCCAGCAGCCAAGAGGCATTCTACGAGCAGTACTTC | CASSQEAFYEQYF
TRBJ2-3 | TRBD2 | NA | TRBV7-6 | TGTGCCAGCAGCTTAAGCGGGGGGGCATGGGATACGCAGTATTTT | CASSLSGGAWDTQYF
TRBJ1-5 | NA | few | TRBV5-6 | TGTGCCAGCAGCCTTGCACAGGGCGGGTTAAATTTT | CASSLAQGGLNF
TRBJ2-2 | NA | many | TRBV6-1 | TGTGCCAGCAAAAGGGTCCGTGGGCCGGGCACCGGGGAGCTGTTTTTT | CASKRVRGPGTGELFF
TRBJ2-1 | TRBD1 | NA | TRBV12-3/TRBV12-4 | TGTGCCAGCAGTTTAGCAGGGGGACAGAAACTCAATGAGCAGTTCTTC | CASSLAGGQKLNEQFF
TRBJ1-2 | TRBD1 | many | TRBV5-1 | TGCGCCAGCAGCCCGACGCGGGACAGCTATGGCTACACCTTC | CASSPTRDSYGYTF
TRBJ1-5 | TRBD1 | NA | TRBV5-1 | TGCGCCAGCAGCTTGCGGGACAGTGTTAATCAGCCCCAGCATTTT | CASSLRDSVNQPQHF
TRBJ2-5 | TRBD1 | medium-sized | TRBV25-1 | TGTGCCAGCAGTAGAACCGGGACAGGGGGCCTGGAGACCCAGTACTTC | CASSRTGTGGLETQYF
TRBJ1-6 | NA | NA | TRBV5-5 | TGTGCCAGCAGCTTTCGGTCGGCCCTCCACTTT | CASSFRSALHF
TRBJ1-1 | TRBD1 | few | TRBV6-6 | TGTGCCAGCAGTTACTCGAAGGTGACAGGGGGTTTAGAAGCTTTCTTT | CASSYSKVTGGLEAFF
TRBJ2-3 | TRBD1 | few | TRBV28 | TGTGCCAGCAGTTCGGAGTATGGACAGGGTGCCCTCACAGATACGCAGTATTTT | CASSSEYGQGALTDTQYF
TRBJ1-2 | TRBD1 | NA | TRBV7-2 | TGTGCCAGCAGCTTACAGGGGGCGCTTGGCTACACCTTC | CASSLQGALGYTF
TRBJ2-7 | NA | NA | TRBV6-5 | TGTGCCAGCAGTTACTCGAGGGACGAGGGTTGGCCCTCCTACGAGCAGTACTTC | CASSYSRDEGWPSYEQYF
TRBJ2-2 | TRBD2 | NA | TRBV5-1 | TGCGCCAGCAAGGTGGGACTAAACACCGGGGAGCTGCTTTTT | CASKVGLNTGELLF
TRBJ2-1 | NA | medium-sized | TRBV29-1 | TGCAGCGTGAACATTAATCGCTACAATGAGCAGTTCTTC | CSVNINRYNEQFF
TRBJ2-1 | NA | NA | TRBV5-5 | TGTGCCAGCAGCGTGGGATACGTATACAATGAGCAGTTCTTC | CASSVGYVYNEQFF
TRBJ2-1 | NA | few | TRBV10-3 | TGTGCCATCAGTGATGAAACGGGCCTCGCCTACAATGAGCAGTTCTTC | CAISDETGLAYNEQFF
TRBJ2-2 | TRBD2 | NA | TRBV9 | TGTGCCAGCAGCCGCGGCGGGGGGGCAGACTCTCCCGGGGAGCTGTTTTTT | CASSRGGGADSPGELFF
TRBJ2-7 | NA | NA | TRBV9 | TGTGCCAGCAGCGTAGAGGGCGGAATGACCTACGAGCAGTACTTC | CASSVEGGMTYEQYF
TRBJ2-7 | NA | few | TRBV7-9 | TGTGCCAGCAGCTTAGTCGGTTACGAGCAGTACTTC | CASSLVGYEQYF
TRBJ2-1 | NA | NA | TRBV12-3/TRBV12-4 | TGTGCCAGCAGCGTCGGGGCAGGGCTCTCGGTCTCCTACAATGAGCAGTTCTTC | CASSVGAGLSVSYNEQFF
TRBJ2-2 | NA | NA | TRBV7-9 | TGTGCCAGCAGAATTAGCCACGGGGAGCTGTTTTTT | CASRISHGELFF
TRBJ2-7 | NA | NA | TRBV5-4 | TGTGCCAGCAGCTCGGACCCAAACTACGAGCAGTACTTC | CASSSDPNYEQYF